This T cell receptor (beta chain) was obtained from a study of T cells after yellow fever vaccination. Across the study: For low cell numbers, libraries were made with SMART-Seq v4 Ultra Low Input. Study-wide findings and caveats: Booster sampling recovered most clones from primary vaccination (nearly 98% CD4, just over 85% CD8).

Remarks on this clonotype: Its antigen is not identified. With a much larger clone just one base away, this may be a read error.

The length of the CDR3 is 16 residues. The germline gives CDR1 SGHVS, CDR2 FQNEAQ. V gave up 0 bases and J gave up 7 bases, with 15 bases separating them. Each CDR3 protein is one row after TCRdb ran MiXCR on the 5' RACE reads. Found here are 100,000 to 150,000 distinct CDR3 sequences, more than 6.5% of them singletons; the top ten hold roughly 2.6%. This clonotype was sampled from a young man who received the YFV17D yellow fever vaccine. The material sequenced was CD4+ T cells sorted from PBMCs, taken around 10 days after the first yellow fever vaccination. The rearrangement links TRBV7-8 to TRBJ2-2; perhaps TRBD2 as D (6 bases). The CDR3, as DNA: TGTGCCAGCAGCTTAGCCCAAAGGACTATGGTCGGGGAGCTGTTTTTT. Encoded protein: CASSLAQRTMVGELFF.